Following are 8 T cell receptor beta chains from one sample sequenced in a study of identical twins. TCRdb re-called the 5' RACE reads through MiXCR, storing one row per CDR3 protein. Of 700,000 or so distinct CDR3 sequences detected, 21% appear once; the ten largest clones hold 4% to 5.5%. This sample also belongs to another study, concerning T cells expressing NK-cell markers.

The sequencing sample was made of PBMCs. The receptors here all came from a young woman in good health.

This chain links TRBV2 with TRBJ2-7; 10 nucleotides align to TRBD2. This CDR3 has 13 residues. The trim removed 1 base at V and 8 bases at J, leaving 2 bases unmatched. From germline, CDR1 is SNHLY and CDR2 FYNNEI. The CDR3, as DNA: TGTGCCAGCAGTGAAGTAGCGGGGGGTAAGCAGTACTTC. Residues: CASSEVAGGKQYF.

At least ten counts were recorded for this clonotype. The V call is TRBV12-3 or TRBV12-4, the J call TRBJ2-3; 9 nucleotides align to TRBD2. CDR3 length: 16 amino acids. V gave up 2 bases and J gave up 3 bases; unmatched junction bases: 6. As DNA, the CDR3 is TGTGCCAGCAGTTTACCGCGGGGGGGCCGGACAGATACGCAGTATTTT. Translated: CASSLPRGGRTDTQYF.

The J gene is TRBJ2-3, the V gene TRBV20-1; D perhaps matches TRBD2 (7 bases). Trimming pared 7 bases from V and 3 bases from J, leaving 17 bases between. Germline loops: CDR1 DFQATT, CDR2 SNEGSKA (reference sequence). The CDR3 extends over 14 amino acids. The CDR3 reads CSGPGGGPTDTQYF. CDR3 sequence (DNA): TGCAGTGGCCCGGGGGGCGGGCCAACAGATACGCAGTATTTT.

The chain joins TRBV12-3 or TRBV12-4 to TRBJ2-1; 10 bases line up with TRBD2. Trimming at V came to 3 bases and at J to 10 bases, leaving 9 bases not matched to a gene. This CDR3 region has 15 residues. The DNA of the CDR3 is TGTGCCAGCAGTTTGAGTTCCAGCGGGGGGGCCGAGCAGTTCTTC. As protein: CASSLSSSGGAEQFF.

The table lists this clonotype with many counts. The chain joins TRBV20-1 to TRBJ1-2; TRBD1 is a possible D gene (5 bases). This CDR3 region has 15 residues. V lost 2 bases, J lost 1 base, and 14 bases lay in between. Germline V gene sequence: CDR1 DFQATT, CDR2 SNEGSKA (reference sequence). In DNA, the CDR3 is TGCAGTGCTAGATCAACAGGAGCCCTTAACTATGGCTACACCTTC. Translated: CSARSTGALNYGYTF.

The V call is TRBV6-5, the J call TRBJ2-1; maybe TRBD1 (5 bases). V was trimmed by 7 bases and J by 7 bases, leaving 11 bases between them. The CDR3 consists of 12 residues. CDR1 MNHEY and CDR2 SVGAGI come from the germline V gene. The CDR3 is CASTRQPNEQFF. DNA of the CDR3: TGTGCCAGCACCCGACAGCCTAATGAGCAGTTCTTC.

This chain uses TRBV12-3 or TRBV12-4 with TRBJ1-1; D is unresolved. The CDR3 length is 14 residues. Trimming removed 3 bases from V and 0 bases from J, with 8 bases in between. The CDR3 sequence is CASSFYGLNTEAFF. Here the CDR3 DNA reads TGTGCCAGCAGTTTTTACGGACTGAACACTGAAGCTTTCTTT.

This clonotype was detected ten times or more. V gene TRBV12-3 or TRBV12-4 combines with J gene TRBJ1-6, with 7 bases identical to TRBD1. V shed 6 bases, J shed 8 bases, and the junction held 10 bases outside the gene matches. The CDR3 consists of 15 residues. In nucleotides, the CDR3 is TGTGCCAGCAGGGGAACAGGGGCATCTCATTCACCCCTCCACTTT. Its protein product is CASRGTGASHSPLHF.